This TCR beta chain was captured by sequencing in a study of shared clonotypes between healthy human individuals. This clone came up a few times. There were no recent acute infections or vaccinations among the donors, who were healthy HIV-negative adults. CD4+ cell separation produced CD45RA+ naive and CD45RA-negative memory subsets. Method: immunoSEQ multiplex PCR; TCRdb's copy keeps in-frame clones and lacks some. The sample lists some 900,000 clones; 70% to 85% were seen once. The TCR sequence derives from a man aged 18 to 30 in good health. The sample comprised memory CD4+ T cells sorted from blood. As for subset: CD45RA-negative fraction.

DNA for the CDR3: TGTGCCAGCAGCTTAGAACCCCCAGGGCCCCACGAGCAGTACTTC. This translates into CASSLEPPGPHEQYF. The chain joins TRBV11-3 to TRBJ2-7; D perhaps matches TRBD1 (5 bases). Germline values: CDR1 SGHNT, CDR2 YENEEA. The CDR3 length is 15 residues. V lost 0 bases to trimming and J lost 5 bases, with 14 bases between them.